What follows are 2 T cell receptor beta chains derived from one specimen sequenced in a study of T cell repertoires in cytomegalovirus infection. TCRdb reprocessed the reads via MiXCR and lists one record per CDR3 protein. The sample consists of 200,000 to 250,000 distinct CDR3 sequences, less than 50% of them appearing once. Their specific antigens are unknown. The source material was CD8+ T cells from cultured PBMCs, sampled from culture after CMV antigen stimulation. The receptors originated from a human donor in good health (CMV status not recorded). Some clones in this sample may be carry-over from other donors' samples.

The chain couples TRBV11-2 to TRBJ1-6; the D gene is possibly TRBD1 (6 bases). This CDR3 contains 17 residues. From germline, CDR1 is SGHAT and CDR2 FQNNGV. V was shortened by 5 bases and J by 5 bases, with 19 bases between the two germline ends. CDR3 loop: CASSRWDKTLNNSPLHF. Written as DNA, the CDR3 is TGTGCCAGCAGCCGGTGGGACAAGACTTTAAATAATTCACCCCTCCACTTT.

This clonotype was recorded a few times. The rearrangement uses TRBV7-9 and TRBJ1-2, with no clear D. CDR1 and CDR2 from the germline V gene are SEHNR and FQNEAQ (reference sequence). Trimming cost V 2 bases and J 6 bases, with 1 base left between them. The length of the CDR3 is 10 residues. CDR3 nucleotide sequence: TGTGCCAGCAGCTTAAATGGCTACACCTTC. It is translated as CASSLNGYTF. The full variable domain, rest sourced from reference TRBV7-9 and TRBJ1-2, is DTGVSQNPRHKITKRGQNVTFRCDPISEHNRLYWYRQTLGQGPEFLTYFQNEAQLEKSRLLSDRFSAERPKGSFSTLEIQRTEQGDSAMYLCASSLNGYTFGSGTRLTVV.